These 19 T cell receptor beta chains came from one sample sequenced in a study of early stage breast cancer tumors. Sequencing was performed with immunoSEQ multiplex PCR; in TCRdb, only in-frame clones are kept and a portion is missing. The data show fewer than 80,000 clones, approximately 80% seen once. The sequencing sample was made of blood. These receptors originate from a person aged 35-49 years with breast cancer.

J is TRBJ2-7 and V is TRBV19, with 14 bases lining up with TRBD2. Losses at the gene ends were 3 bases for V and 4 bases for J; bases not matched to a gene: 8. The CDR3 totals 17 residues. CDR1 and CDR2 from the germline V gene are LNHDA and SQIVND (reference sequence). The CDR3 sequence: CASSMRHGTSGSYEQYF. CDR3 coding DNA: TGTGCCAGTAGTATGCGACATGGGACTAGCGGGAGTTACGAGCAGTACTTC.

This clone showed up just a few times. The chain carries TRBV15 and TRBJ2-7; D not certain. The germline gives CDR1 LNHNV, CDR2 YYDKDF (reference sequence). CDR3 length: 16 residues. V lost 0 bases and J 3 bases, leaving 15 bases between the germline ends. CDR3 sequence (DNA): TGTGCCACCAGCAGAGAGGCTCCTGGGGTGATCTACGAGCAGTACTTC. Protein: CATSREAPGVIYEQYF.

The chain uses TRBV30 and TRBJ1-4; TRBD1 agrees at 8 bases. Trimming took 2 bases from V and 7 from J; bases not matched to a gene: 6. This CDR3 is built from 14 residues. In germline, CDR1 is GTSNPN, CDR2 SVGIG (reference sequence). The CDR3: CAWSWDRWSEKLFF. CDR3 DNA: TGTGCCTGGAGTTGGGACAGGTGGAGTGAAAAACTGTTTTTT.

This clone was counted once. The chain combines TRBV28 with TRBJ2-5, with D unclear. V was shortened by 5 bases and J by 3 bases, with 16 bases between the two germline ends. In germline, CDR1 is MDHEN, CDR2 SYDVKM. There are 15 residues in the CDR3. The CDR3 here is CASSLATKGKETQYF. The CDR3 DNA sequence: TGTGCCAGCAGTCTCGCGACAAAAGGAAAAGAGACCCAGTACTTC.

CDR3 in DNA: TGTGCCAGCATCTTATCCGGCACAGATACGCAGTATTTT. Translated, it gives CASILSGTDTQYF. The J gene is TRBJ2-3, the V gene TRBV28; D unclear. With 7 bases removed from V and 1 base from J, the gap between germline ends came to 9 bases. The CDR3 covers 13 residues. CDR1 is MDHEN, CDR2 SYDVKM, per germline.

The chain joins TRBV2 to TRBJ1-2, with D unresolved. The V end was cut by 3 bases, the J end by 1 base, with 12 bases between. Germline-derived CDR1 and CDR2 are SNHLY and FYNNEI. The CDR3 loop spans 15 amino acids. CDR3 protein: CASSDADGINYGYTF. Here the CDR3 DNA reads TGTGCCAGCAGTGACGCGGACGGTATTAACTATGGCTACACCTTC. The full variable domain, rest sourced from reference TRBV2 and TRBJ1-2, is EPEVTQTPSHQVTQMGQEVILRCVPISNHLYFYWYRQILGQKVEFLVSFYNNEISEKSEIFDDQFSVERPDGSNFTLKIRSTKLEDSAMYFCASSDADGINYGYTFGSGTRLTVV.

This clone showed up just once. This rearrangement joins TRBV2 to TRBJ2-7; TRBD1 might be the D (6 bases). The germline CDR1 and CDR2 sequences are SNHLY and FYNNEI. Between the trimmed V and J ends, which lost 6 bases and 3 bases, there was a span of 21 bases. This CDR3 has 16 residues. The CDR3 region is CASRSPPGTRIYEQYF. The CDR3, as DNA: TGTGCCAGCAGATCACCCCCCGGGACACGGATCTACGAGCAGTACTTC.

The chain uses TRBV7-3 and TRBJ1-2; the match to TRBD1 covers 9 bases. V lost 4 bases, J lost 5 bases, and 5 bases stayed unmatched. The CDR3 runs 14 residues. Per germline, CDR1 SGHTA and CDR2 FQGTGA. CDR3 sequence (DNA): TGTGCCAGCAGCTCCACAGGGGGCGATTATGGCTACACCTTC. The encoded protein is CASSSTGGDYGYTF.

The CDR3 DNA reads as TGTGCCAGTCGACTAGCGGGGACCTACGAGCAGTACTTC. Its protein is CASRLAGTYEQYF. J is TRBJ2-7 and V is TRBV19; 11 bases are a match to TRBD2. With 8 bases clipped from V and 2 bases from J, the junction kept 2 bases outside the gene matches. Germline lookup yields CDR1 LNHDA and CDR2 SQIVND (reference sequence). The CDR3 has 13 amino acids.

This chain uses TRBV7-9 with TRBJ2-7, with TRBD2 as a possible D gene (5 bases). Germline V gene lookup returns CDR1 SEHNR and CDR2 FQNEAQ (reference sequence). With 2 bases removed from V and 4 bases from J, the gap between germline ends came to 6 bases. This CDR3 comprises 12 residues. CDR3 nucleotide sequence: TGTGCCAGCAGCTTACGAGGGTACGAGCAGTACTTC. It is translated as CASSLRGYEQYF.

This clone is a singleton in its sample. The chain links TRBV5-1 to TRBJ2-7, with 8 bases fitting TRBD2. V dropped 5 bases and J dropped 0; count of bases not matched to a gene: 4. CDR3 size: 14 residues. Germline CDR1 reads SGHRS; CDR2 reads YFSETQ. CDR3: CASRSTSGSYEQYF. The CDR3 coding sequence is TGCGCCAGCAGGTCCACTAGCGGCTCCTACGAGCAGTACTTC.

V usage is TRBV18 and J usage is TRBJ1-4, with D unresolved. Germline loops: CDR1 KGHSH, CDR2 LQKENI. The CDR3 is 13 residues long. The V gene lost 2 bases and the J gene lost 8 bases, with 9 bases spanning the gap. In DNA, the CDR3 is TGTGCCAGCTCACCAGGGGTTAGGGAAAAACTGTTTTTT. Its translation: CASSPGVREKLFF.

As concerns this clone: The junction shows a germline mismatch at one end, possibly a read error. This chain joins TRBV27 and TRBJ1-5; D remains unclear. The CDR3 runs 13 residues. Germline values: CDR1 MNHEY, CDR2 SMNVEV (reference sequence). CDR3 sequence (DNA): TGTGCCAGCAGTCTATCCTGGGGTCAGCCCCAGCATTTT. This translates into CASSLSWGQPQHF.

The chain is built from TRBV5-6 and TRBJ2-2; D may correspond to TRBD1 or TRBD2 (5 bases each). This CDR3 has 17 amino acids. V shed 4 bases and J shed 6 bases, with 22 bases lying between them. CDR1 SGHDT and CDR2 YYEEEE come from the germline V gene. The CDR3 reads CASSQGPSRMGAGELFF. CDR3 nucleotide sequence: TGTGCCAGCAGCCAAGGGCCCTCCCGGATGGGGGCCGGGGAGCTGTTTTTT.

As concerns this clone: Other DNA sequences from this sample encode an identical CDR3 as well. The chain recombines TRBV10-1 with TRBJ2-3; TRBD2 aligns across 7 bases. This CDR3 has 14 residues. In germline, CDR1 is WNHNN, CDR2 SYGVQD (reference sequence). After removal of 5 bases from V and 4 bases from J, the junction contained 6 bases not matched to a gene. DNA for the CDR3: TGCGCCAGCAGTCCCGGACTAGACCCAGATACGCAGTATTTT. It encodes CASSPGLDPDTQYF.

The CDR3 reads CSARRGEETQYF. CDR3 bases: TGCAGCGCTAGAAGGGGAGAAGAGACCCAGTACTTC. The chain combines TRBV29-1 with TRBJ2-5; D is perhaps TRBD1 or TRBD2 (5 bases each). V lost 7 bases and J 3 bases, leaving 12 bases between the germline ends. This CDR3 has 12 residues. Germline CDR1 is SQVTM and CDR2 is ANQGSEA.

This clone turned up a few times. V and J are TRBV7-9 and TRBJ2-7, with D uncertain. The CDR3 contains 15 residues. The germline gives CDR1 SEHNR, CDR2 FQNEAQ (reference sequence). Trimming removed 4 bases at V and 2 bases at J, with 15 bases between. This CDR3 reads CASSSRTDPTYEQYF. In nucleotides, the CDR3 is TGTGCCAGCAGCTCAAGGACGGATCCTACCTACGAGCAGTACTTC.

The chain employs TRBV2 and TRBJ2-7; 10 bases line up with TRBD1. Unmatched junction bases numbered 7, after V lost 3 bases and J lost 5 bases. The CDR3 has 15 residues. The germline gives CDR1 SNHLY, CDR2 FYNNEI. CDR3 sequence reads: CASSETTGGFHEQYF. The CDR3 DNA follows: TGTGCCAGCAGTGAGACGACAGGGGGCTTCCACGAGCAGTACTTC.

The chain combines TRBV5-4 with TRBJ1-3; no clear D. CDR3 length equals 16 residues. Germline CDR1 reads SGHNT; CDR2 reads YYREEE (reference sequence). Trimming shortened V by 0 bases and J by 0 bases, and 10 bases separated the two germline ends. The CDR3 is CASSLVGLNSGNTIYF. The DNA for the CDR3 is TGTGCCAGCAGCTTGGTCGGACTTAACTCTGGAAACACCATATATTTT.